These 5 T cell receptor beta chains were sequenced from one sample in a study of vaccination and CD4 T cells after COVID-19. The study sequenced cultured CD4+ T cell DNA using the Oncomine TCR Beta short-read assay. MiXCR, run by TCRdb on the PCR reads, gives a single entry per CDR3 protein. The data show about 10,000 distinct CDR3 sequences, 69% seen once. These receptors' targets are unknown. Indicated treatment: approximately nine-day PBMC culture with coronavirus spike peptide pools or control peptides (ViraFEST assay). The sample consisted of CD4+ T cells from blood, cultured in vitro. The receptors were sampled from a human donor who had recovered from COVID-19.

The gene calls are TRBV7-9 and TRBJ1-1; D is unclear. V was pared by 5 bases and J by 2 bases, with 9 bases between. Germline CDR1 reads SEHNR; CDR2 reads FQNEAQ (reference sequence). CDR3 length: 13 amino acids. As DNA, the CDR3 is TGTGCCAGCAGCGTCGAGGAAAACACTGAAGCTTTCTTT. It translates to CASSVEENTEAFF.

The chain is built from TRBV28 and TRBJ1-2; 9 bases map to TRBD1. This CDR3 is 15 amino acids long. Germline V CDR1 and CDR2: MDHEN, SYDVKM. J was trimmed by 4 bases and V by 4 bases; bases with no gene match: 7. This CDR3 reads CASSSGTGYSYGYTF. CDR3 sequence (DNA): TGTGCCAGCAGTTCCGGGACAGGGTACAGCTATGGCTACACCTTC.

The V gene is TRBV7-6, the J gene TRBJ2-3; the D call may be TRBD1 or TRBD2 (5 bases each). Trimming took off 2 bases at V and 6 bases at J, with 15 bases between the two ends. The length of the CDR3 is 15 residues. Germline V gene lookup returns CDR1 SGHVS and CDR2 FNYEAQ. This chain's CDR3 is CASSLYGGPQDTQYF. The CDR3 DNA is TGTGCCAGCAGCTTATATGGGGGACCCCAGGATACGCAGTATTTT.

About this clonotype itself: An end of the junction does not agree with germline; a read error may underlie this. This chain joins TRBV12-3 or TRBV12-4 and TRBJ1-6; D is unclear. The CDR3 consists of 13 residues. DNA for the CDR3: TGTGCCAGCAGTTTAGCGTGGGGTTCACCCCCCCACTTT. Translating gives CASSLAWGSPPHF.

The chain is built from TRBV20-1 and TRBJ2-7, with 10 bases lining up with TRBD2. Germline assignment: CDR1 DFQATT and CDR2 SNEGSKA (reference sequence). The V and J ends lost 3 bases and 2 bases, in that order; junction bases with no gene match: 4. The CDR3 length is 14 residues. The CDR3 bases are TGCAGTGCTAGGGGAGCGGGGGGGACCTACGAGCAGTACTTC. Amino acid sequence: CSARGAGGTYEQYF.